Included here is one TCR beta chain sequence, with context. The antigen it binds to is not known. An approximately 2.5 ml peripheral blood sample was drawn into PAXgene tubes per donor and stored at -80°C. Without T cell sorting, total RNA was isolated from whole blood using the PAXgene blood miRNA kit on an automated QIAcube. Peripheral blood from monozygotic twin pairs, either concordant or discordant for inflammatory bowel disease, underwent deep TCRalpha and TCRbeta repertoire profiling that used unique molecular barcoding. For every twin pair, smoking habits were documented, and each individual was categorised as a current, former or never smoker. These data originate in a study of monozygotic twins with inflammatory bowel disease (dated by TCRdb to the late 2010s). As for the study more broadly: The complete study included 28 monozygotic twin pairs: 19 IBD-discordant Danish pairs and nine German pairs, of which four were IBD-concordant and five were IBD-discordant. The search for disease-associated traits relied mainly on comparing IBD patients with their genetically identical healthy co-twins within discordant pairs. Each individual had, on average, about 151 000 unique TCRalpha sequences and 181 000 unique TCRbeta sequences available for analysis.

The CDR3, cysteine through phenylalanine, is 15 amino acids long. The entry carries no DNA sequence. CDR1 and CDR2 are read off the germline V gene as SGHRS and YFSETQ. The paper's findings and limits, for the study overall: The results gave no support for a single strong signal or clonotype linked to IBD. TCRbeta repertoire diversity, by inverse Simpson index, was decreased in IBD patients compared with their healthy co-twins. Differing immunosuppressive treatments among patients may have added background noise and inter-individual variability to the repertoires. The analysis was unable to tell different T cell subtypes apart. Compared with healthy twins, IBD patients had fewer clonotypes in common with other individuals, a difference most pronounced in patients showing signs of disease activity. No difference in repertoire similarity was observed between concordant and discordant twins, possibly owing to limited statistical power.

Libraries came from 5' RACE. Each TCR library was prepared from about 4,000 ng of total RNA. cDNA was synthesized with SMARTScribe reverse transcriptase in eight separate reactions per sample. During cDNA synthesis, template switching introduced unique molecular identifiers that contained a 6-nucleotide sample barcode. Two nested PCRs of approximately 16 and 9 cycles amplified the TCRalpha and TCRbeta cDNA, and bead purification followed each PCR. Before amplification, cDNA was treated with uracil DNA-glycosylase and purified using the QIAquick PCR purification kit. In the second PCR, Illumina TruSeq-compatible adapters and sample-specific barcodes were added. Library quality and concentration were checked on TapeStation and Qubit, and libraries were pooled at about 5 ng each. The pooled libraries were sequenced with 2 x 100 bp reads and custom sequencing primers on an Illumina HiSeq2500 single-index Rapid Run. As for the authors' bioinformatics: PCR and sequencing errors were corrected by UMI-based consensus assembly using MiGEC version 1.2.6. MiXCR version 2.1.1 handled V(D)J alignment, clonotype assembly and CDR3 extraction. Gene usage, clonotype sharing and MAIT/NKT TCR abundance were normalised by analysing the top 1000, 10 000 and 20 000 clonotypes per sample. Diversity was computed as the inverse Simpson index with the vegan R package after downsampling to 27 000 UMIs. Statistical testing used paired Mann-Whitney U tests on the discordant twin pairs and applied Benjamini-Hochberg correction for multiple testing. Each entry corresponds to one CDR3 protein sequence from reads that TCRdb reprocessed, and DNA is not given. The V and J calls and clone size come from TCRdb's table, not from the authors' own analysis. The sample table holds about 450,000 distinct CDR3 sequences. Roughly 2.2% of the sample belongs to the ten largest clones.

This chain is built from TRBV5-1 and TRBJ2-2. The sequenced material came from blood. The receptor was isolated from a human donor with ulcerative colitis or Crohn's disease, or a healthy co-twin of an affected twin (not recorded which). The CDR3 reads as follows: CASSLDGMNTGELFF. With all but the CDR3 taken from the reference TRBV5-1 and TRBJ2-2 genes, the full variable domain is: KAGVTQTPRYLIKTRGQQVTLSCSPISGHRSVSWYQQTPGQGLQFLFEYFSETQRNKGNFPGRFSGRQFSNSRSEMNVSTLELGDSALYLCASSLDGMNTGELFFGEGSRLTVL.